This T cell receptor (beta chain) originates from a study of cytomegalovirus exposure and HLA in healthy donors. Relative to its sample, this clone is medium-sized. Additional DNA sequences in this sample encode the identical CDR3. Trimming took 2 bases from V and 3 from J; bases not matched to a gene: 6. This CDR3 has 16 amino acids. CDR1 and CDR2 (germline): SGHRS, YFSETQ. The primer mix had 60 Vbeta and 13 Jbeta primers. Generated by immunoSEQ multiplex PCR, the TCRdb table keeps only in-frame clones and is missing some. The repertoire consists of some 57,000 clones, with about 90% occurring once and the leading ten covering approximately 1.4%.

The clonotype comes from a man aged 25-40 years in good health and CMV-seropositive. Sequences were obtained from PBMCs. The chain employs TRBV5-1 and TRBJ1-1; 11 bases are shared with TRBD1. Written as DNA, the CDR3 is TGCGCCAGCAGCTTCGGTTGGGGACAGGGGGACACTGAAGCTTTCTTT. Its translation is CASSFGWGQGDTEAFF.